This T cell receptor beta chain is drawn from a study of CD8 T cells in ankylosing spondylitis. Libraries for TCR beta were made by quantitative 5'-RACE with molecular barcodes. TCRdb fed the 5' RACE reads into MiXCR, producing one record per CDR3 protein. Seen here are about 160,000 distinct CDR3 sequences, approximately 20% observed once, and the top ten hold approximately 8%. This clonotype showed up many times. The target antigen is unknown. Trimming pared 0 bases from V and 6 bases from J, leaving 10 bases between. Germline V CDR1 and CDR2: SGHRS, YFSETQ. This CDR3 spans 14 amino acids. Study-wide points: The clones that were linked to disease were reported to be significantly enriched in matched synovial fluid samples from ankylosing spondylitis patients. Ankylosing spondylitis blood appeared to be characterized by a TCR beta motif of eight highly homologous variants. Previously reported in reactive arthritis synovial fluid and blood were some of the motif variants.

The specimen sequenced was blood, either unsorted or a sorted T cell fraction (not recorded which). The rearrangement links TRBV5-1 to TRBJ2-1; no clear D gene. The TCR was taken from a male donor with ankylosing spondylitis or in good health (not recorded which). Here the CDR3 DNA reads TGCGCCAGCAGCTTGGGCGAGCTCGGCAATGAGCAGTTCTTC. It codes for CASSLGELGNEQFF.